These 9 T cell receptor beta chains share one sample of origin, sequenced in a study of cytomegalovirus exposure and HLA in healthy donors (dated by TCRdb to about 2017). Libraries were built with the immunoSEQ multiplex PCR assay. The multiplex PCR relied on a mix of 60 forward primers for TCR Vbeta segments and 13 reverse primers for TCR Jbeta segments. In its TCRdb copy, this immuneACCESS table keeps in-frame sequences only and misses some clones. Where compared with another copy, unresolved V genes explain less than half of these, and the others have no known cause. This sample holds about 300,000 clones; roughly 90% were observed only once. Almost 4% of the sample goes to the ten largest clones. The material sequenced was PBMCs. The receptors come from a man aged 40-49 years in good health and CMV-seropositive.

A remark on this clone: An end of the junction does not agree with germline; a read error may underlie this. This sequence joins TRBV16 and TRBJ2-7; tentative D call: TRBD2 (6 bases). This CDR3 has 15 amino acids. CDR1 and CDR2 (germline): KGHSY, FQNENV. The CDR3 is CASSQEQRVISHPHF. The CDR3 DNA reads TGTGCCAGCAGCCAAGAGCAGCGGGTGATCTCACACCCACACTTC.

A note on this clone: Sequence at one end of the junction differs from germline and may be a read error. The chain employs TRBV7-9 and TRBJ2-1, with 7 bases lining up with TRBD1. CDR1 and CDR2 (germline): SEHNR, FQNEAQ (reference sequence). The CDR3 has 15 residues. The CDR3 loop is CSSSPWTGKDNEQFF. CDR3 sequence (DNA): TGTTCCAGCAGCCCGTGGACAGGAAAAGACAATGAGCAGTTCTTC.

This clone was seen once. This rearrangement joins TRBV7-9 to TRBJ2-1, with TRBD2 matching 10 bases. Losses at the gene ends were 1 base for V and 5 bases for J; bases not matched to a gene: 2. Looked up from germline, CDR1 is SEHNR and CDR2 is FQNEAQ (reference sequence). This CDR3 is built from 15 residues. For the CDR3, the DNA is TGTGCCAGCAGCTTAGTACTAGCGGGAAACAATGAGCAGTTCTTC. It encodes CASSLVLAGNNEQFF.

This chain joins TRBV5-1 and TRBJ2-1, with 9 bases lining up with TRBD2. The trim removed 0 bases at V and 3 bases at J, leaving 4 bases unmatched. The CDR3 covers 16 residues. Per germline, CDR1 SGHRS and CDR2 YFSETQ. CDR3 protein: CASSLGLSGSYNEQFF. CDR3 nucleotide sequence: TGCGCCAGCAGCTTGGGCCTTAGCGGGAGCTACAATGAGCAGTTCTTC. Based on the CDR3 plus reference TRBV5-1 and TRBJ2-1, the full variable domain is KAGVTQTPRYLIKTRGQQVTLSCSPISGHRSVSWYQQTPGQGLQFLFEYFSETQRNKGNFPGRFSGRQFSNSRSEMNVSTLELGDSALYLCASSLGLSGSYNEQFFGPGTRLTVL.

The J gene is TRBJ2-7, the V gene TRBV21-1; the table's TRBD1 call for D was not verified on the DNA. TRBV21-1 is a recognized pseudogene. The CDR3 spans 13 residues. The CDR3 reads CASSEDRNYEQYF. The CDR3 bases are TGTGCCAGCAGCGAGGACAGGAACTACGAGCAGTACTTC.

The V gene is TRBV7-9, the J gene TRBJ2-5; 8 positions match TRBD2. In germline, CDR1 is SEHNR, CDR2 FQNEAQ (reference sequence). CDR3 length: 15 amino acids. J lost 5 bases, V lost 1 base, and 6 bases had no gene match. The CDR3 protein is CASSLVGAGVETQYF. The DNA of the CDR3 is TGTGCCAGCAGCTTAGTCGGAGCGGGAGTTGAGACCCAGTACTTC. Filled out from reference TRBV7-9 and TRBJ2-5, the complete variable domain reads DTGVSQNPRHKITKRGQNVTFRCDPISEHNRLYWYRQTLGQGPEFLTYFQNEAQLEKSRLLSDRFSAERPKGSFSTLEIQRTEQGDSAMYLCASSLVGAGVETQYFGPGTRLLVL.

This rearrangement joins TRBV15 to TRBJ1-3; no firm D call. The germline V gene has CDR1 LNHNV and CDR2 YYDKDF (reference sequence). CDR3 size: 14 residues. The V and J ends lost 3 bases and 0 bases respectively, with 6 bases between them. The CDR3 DNA reads TGTGCCACCAGCAGTTGGAGCTCTGGAAACACCATATATTTT. Translating it yields CATSSWSSGNTIYF.

The chain uses TRBV6-6 and TRBJ2-1, with 12 bases identical to TRBD2. The V segment lost 0 bases and the J segment 10 bases; nucleotides outside the gene matches: 7. Germline CDR1 is MNHNY and CDR2 is SVGAGI (reference sequence). CDR3 length: 16 amino acids. The CDR3 spells CASSYSRLAGDREQFF. The DNA for the CDR3 is TGTGCCAGCAGTTACTCCCGACTAGCGGGAGATCGGGAGCAGTTCTTC.

This clone was counted only a few times. This chain connects TRBV6-4 to TRBJ2-1; 8 bases fit TRBD1. Germline CDR1 is MRHNA and CDR2 is SNTAGT. The CDR3 has 14 amino acids. With 6 bases clipped from V and 3 bases from J, the junction kept 4 bases outside the gene matches. The CDR3 region is CASRQGASYNEQFF. CDR3 in DNA: TGTGCCAGCAGGCAGGGGGCCAGCTACAATGAGCAGTTCTTC.